The 21 T cell receptor beta chains presented below share a single source sample, sequenced in a study of T cells in narcolepsy. The protocol was immunoSEQ multiplex PCR, while the TCRdb copy is restricted to in-frame clones and leaves out a portion. The sample consists of fewer than 35,000 clones, more than 75% of them appearing once. The sequencing input was CD45RA- memory CD4+ T cells from PBMCs. The receptors were gathered from a human donor with narcolepsy.

In DNA form, the CDR3 reads TGTGCCAGAAGCTTTAGGGACAGGGATAATTCACCCCTCCACTTT. This gives the protein CARSFRDRDNSPLHF. The V and J genes are TRBV5-3 and TRBJ1-6, with 9 bases that match TRBD1. TRBV5-3 is marked as an open reading frame, function uncertain. V was clipped by 2 bases and J by 5 bases; unmatched bases: 2. The CDR3 spans 15 residues.

The chain uses TRBV6-1 and TRBJ1-6, with 10 bases identical to TRBD1. J gave up 7 bases and V 3 bases, and 6 bases lay outside the gene matches. Germline loops: CDR1 MNHNS, CDR2 SASEGT. This CDR3 comprises 16 residues. DNA of the CDR3: TGTGCCAGCAGTGAGGACAGGGGGAAGTTGAATTCACCCCTCCACTTT. Amino acid sequence: CASSEDRGKLNSPLHF.

This chain uses TRBV27 with TRBJ1-6; D gene ambiguous. CDR1 and CDR2 from the germline V gene are MNHEY and SMNVEV (reference sequence). Trimming pared 0 bases from V and 6 bases from J, leaving 15 bases between. The CDR3 runs to 17 residues. CDR3 protein: CASSLSRIWAGNSPLHF. The CDR3 DNA reads TGTGCCAGCAGTTTATCGCGCATATGGGCCGGTAATTCACCCCTCCACTTT.

This sequence joins TRBV7-9 and TRBJ2-2; TRBD2 aligns across 10 bases. The CDR3 is 15 residues long. CDR1 is SEHNR, CDR2 FQNEAQ, per germline (reference sequence). V shed 3 bases, J shed 6 bases, and the junction held 4 bases outside the gene matches. CDR3 in DNA: TGTGCCAGCAGCTTTCTAGCGGGAGTGTCCGGGGAGCTGTTTTTT. Translating gives CASSFLAGVSGELFF.

The chain joins TRBV15 to TRBJ2-1; TRBD2 aligns across 9 bases. CDR1 and CDR2 from the germline V gene are LNHNV and YYDKDF (reference sequence). The ends lost 8 bases at V and 3 bases at J; junction bases unmatched: 8. The CDR3 covers 15 residues. Here the CDR3 DNA reads TGTGCCACCCCCGGTGCTAGCGGGATCTACAATGAGCAGTTCTTC. This codes for CATPGASGIYNEQFF.

The CDR3 region has the DNA TGTGCCAGCAGTGGTCGGACAGGGATATCTGGAAACACCATATATTTT. Its protein product is CASSGRTGISGNTIYF. The V call is TRBV6-1, the J call TRBJ1-3, with 8 bases that match TRBD1. The V gene's germline CDR1 is MNHNS and CDR2 SASEGT. This CDR3 is 16 amino acids long. V lost 4 bases and J lost 1; bases outside the gene matches: 6.

This clone came up a few times. The rearrangement uses TRBV19 and TRBJ2-5; TRBD2 matches at 12 bases. Germline lookup yields CDR1 LNHDA and CDR2 SQIVND (reference sequence). The CDR3 has 15 amino acids. Germline trimming cut 4 bases from V and 5 bases from J; bases unmatched to any gene: 5. CDR3 residues: CASSTSGRAEETQYF. The CDR3 nucleotides read TGTGCCAGTAGTACTAGCGGGAGGGCTGAGGAGACCCAGTACTTC.

Only a few counts were recorded for this clone. V and J are TRBV7-2 and TRBJ1-1; a weak D match, TRBD1 (5 bases). Germline V lookup: CDR1 SGHTA, CDR2 FQGNSA. The CDR3 has 16 amino acids. Trimming stripped 2 bases from V and 4 bases from J, with 17 bases between. The CDR3 reads CASSLLGGQGGTEAFF. CDR3 sequence (DNA): TGTGCCAGCAGCTTATTGGGTGGTCAGGGAGGCACTGAAGCTTTCTTT. Based on the CDR3 plus reference TRBV7-2 and TRBJ1-1, the full variable domain is GAGVSQSPSNKVTEKGKDVELRCDPISGHTALYWYRQSLGQGLEFLIYFQGNSAPDKSGLPSDRFSAERTGGSVSTLTIQRTQQEDSAVYLCASSLLGGQGGTEAFFGQGTRLTVV.

The count of this clone is one. This chain joins TRBV11-2 and TRBJ2-1; the D gene is possibly TRBD2 (5 bases). Trimming pared 5 bases from V and 8 bases from J, leaving 25 bases between. The CDR3 has 17 residues. The germline V gene has CDR1 SGHAT and CDR2 FQNNGV. The CDR3 is CASSQGRGSTPVDEQFF. The CDR3 DNA reads TGTGCCAGCAGCCAAGGGAGAGGATCTACCCCCGTCGATGAGCAGTTCTTC.

V and J are TRBV5-4 and TRBJ1-6, with D unclear. The CDR3 runs to 14 residues. Trimming took off 3 bases at V and 3 bases at J, with 7 bases between the two ends. Germline values: CDR1 SGHNT, CDR2 YYREEE (reference sequence). The CDR3 nucleotides read TGTGCCAGCAGCTCGGGCAACTATAATTCACCCCTCCACTTT. It is translated as CASSSGNYNSPLHF.

This clone was detected once. Compared with germline, one end of the junction differs, possibly owing to a read error. Within the sample, other DNA sequences also encode this same CDR3. The J gene is TRBJ1-1, the V gene TRBV9; the D gene is possibly TRBD1 (5 bases). Germline V gives CDR1 SGDLS, CDR2 YYNGEE. The CDR3 runs 14 residues. The CDR3 region has the DNA TGTGCCAGCAGTGTAGCAGGAAGGGGAACTGAAGCTTTCTTT. This sequence encodes CASSVAGRGTEAFF.

The chain recombines TRBV19 with TRBJ1-1; 7 nucleotides line up with TRBD1. CDR3 length: 13 amino acids. The germline CDR1 and CDR2 sequences are LNHDA and SQIVND (reference sequence). Trimming removed 6 bases from V and 3 bases from J; junction bases left unmatched: 4. CDR3 sequence (DNA): TGTGCCAGTAGGGGACAGACTTACACTGAAGCTTTCTTT. This codes for CASRGQTYTEAFF.

The rearrangement links TRBV7-9 to TRBJ2-3; the D gene is possibly TRBD2 (5 bases). The CDR3 extends over 10 amino acids. Germline CDR1 SEHNR, CDR2 FQNEAQ (reference sequence). V lost 10 bases, J lost 6 bases, and 8 bases lay in between. CDR3 DNA sequence: TGTGCCACCGGGGAGGATACGCAGTATTTT. This encodes CATGEDTQYF.

This clone was counted between two and nine times. The chain is built from TRBV10-3 and TRBJ2-1, with 9 bases fitting TRBD2. Germline V CDR1 and CDR2: ENHRY, SYGVKD. This CDR3 is built from 14 residues. The junction had 11 bases not matched to a gene; V was cut back by 10 bases and J by 7 bases. The CDR3 nucleotides are TGTGCCACTCGGGCGCGGGAGGGTCCGAATGAGCAGTTCTTC. Its protein product is CATRAREGPNEQFF.

The genes are TRBV6-6 and TRBJ2-7; D assignment may be TRBD1 or TRBD2 (5 bases each). The CDR3 consists of 14 residues. Per the germline V gene, CDR1 is MNHNY and CDR2 is SVGAGI (reference sequence). Trimming cost V 6 bases and J 4 bases, with 16 bases left between them. This CDR3 is CASRGPLNPYEQYF. Written as DNA, the CDR3 is TGTGCCAGCAGGGGACCACTCAACCCTTACGAGCAGTACTTC.

The chain uses TRBV5-1 and TRBJ2-7; tentative D call: TRBD1 (6 bases). This CDR3 contains 14 residues. V gave up 0 bases and J gave up 1 base, with 8 bases separating them. Looked up from germline, CDR1 is SGHRS and CDR2 is YFSETQ. CDR3 sequence: CASSLAGQSYEQYF. CDR3 DNA: TGCGCCAGCAGCTTGGCAGGACAGTCCTACGAGCAGTACTTC. The full variable domain, completed using reference TRBV5-1 and TRBJ2-7, is KAGVTQTPRYLIKTRGQQVTLSCSPISGHRSVSWYQQTPGQGLQFLFEYFSETQRNKGNFPGRFSGRQFSNSRSEMNVSTLELGDSALYLCASSLAGQSYEQYFGPGTRLTVT.

The J gene is TRBJ2-3, the V gene TRBV29-1; D gene uncertain. The V end lost 5 bases, the J end lost 9 bases, and 9 bases lay between the germline ends. Per the germline V gene, CDR1 is SQVTM and CDR2 is ANQGSEA. The length of the CDR3 is 10 residues. CDR3 loop: CSVMEVTQYF. The CDR3 region has the DNA TGCAGCGTTATGGAAGTCACGCAGTATTTT.

The rearrangement joins TRBV2 to TRBJ2-7, with D hard to call. This CDR3 comprises 16 residues. Trimming stripped 5 bases from V and 6 bases from J, with 23 bases between. From germline, CDR1 is SNHLY and CDR2 FYNNEI. This chain's CDR3 is CASSMRTTVPPGEQYF. The CDR3 nucleotides are TGTGCCAGCAGTATGCGAACTACAGTTCCGCCGGGCGAGCAGTACTTC.

This clone occurred a few times. The chain uses TRBV11-2 and TRBJ2-1; the D is unclear. Trimming removed 2 bases from V and 5 bases from J, with 7 bases in between. This CDR3 comprises 13 residues. Germline loops: CDR1 SGHAT, CDR2 FQNNGV. Written as DNA, the CDR3 is TGTGCCAGCAGCTTATTGATCCACAATGAGCAGTTCTTC. Translated: CASSLLIHNEQFF.

The chain links TRBV12-5 to TRBJ2-7; D remains unclear. This CDR3 has 16 residues. Trimming took 3 bases from V and 3 from J, leaving 18 bases between them. Looked up from germline, CDR1 is LGHNT and CDR2 is FRNRAP. The CDR3 sequence is CASGLKVRQKIYEQYF. The DNA for the CDR3 is TGTGCTAGTGGTTTAAAGGTCCGGCAGAAAATCTACGAGCAGTACTTC. The full variable domain, rest sourced from reference TRBV12-5 and TRBJ2-7, is DARVTQTPRHKVTEMGQEVTMRCQPILGHNTVFWYRQTMMQGLELLAYFRNRAPLDDSGMPKDRFSAEMPDATLATLKIQPSEPRDSAVYFCASGLKVRQKIYEQYFGPGTRLTVT.

By share of the sample, this clone is medium-sized. The chain recombines TRBV7-9 with TRBJ1-4, with D tentatively TRBD1 (5 bases). The CDR3 is made up of 12 amino acids. V was pared by 5 bases and J by 5 bases, with 6 bases between. Germline V CDR1 and CDR2: SEHNR, FQNEAQ (reference sequence). CDR3 amino acids: CASSRGNEKLFF. CDR3 nucleotide sequence: TGTGCCAGCAGCCGGGGGAATGAAAAACTGTTTTTT.